This TCR beta chain came from a study of monozygotic twins with inflammatory bowel disease. The CDR3 has 15 residues. The germline gives CDR1 MNHEY, CDR2 SVGEGT. After re-calling the 5' RACE reads, TCRdb lists one entry per CDR3 protein, DNA absent. This table holds fewer than 110,000 distinct CDR3 sequences. This sequence joins TRBV6-2 or TRBV6-3 and TRBJ1-5; the D call from TCRdb, TRBD1, cannot be confirmed without DNA. Specimen: blood. This TCR came from a human donor with ulcerative colitis or Crohn's disease, or a healthy co-twin of an affected twin (not recorded which). The CDR3: CASSYGGHSNQPQHF.